This TCR beta chain was identified during a study of T cells after yellow fever vaccination. This clonotype was seen more than once but under ten times. The antigen remains unidentified. Study-level points and caveats: Faster peaking, at day 5 versus 15, marked a secondary response that was weaker.

V shed 4 bases and J shed 2 bases, with 12 bases lying between them. Germline V gives CDR1 MGHRA, CDR2 YSYEKL. This CDR3 spans 15 amino acids. 5'RACE template switching added a universal primer site and UMIs to TCR cDNA. TCRdb ran MiXCR on the 5' RACE reads and lists one entry per CDR3 protein. The sample has roughly 190,000 distinct CDR3 sequences, 9.5% to 11% seen once. The receptor's source is a man between 18 and 35 years old who received the YFV17D yellow fever vaccine. The sequencing here drew on CD8+ T cells sorted from PBMCs, taken 15 days after the yellow fever booster vaccination. The V call is TRBV4-1, the J call TRBJ1-3, with unresolved D. The CDR3 DNA sequence: TGCGCCAGCAGCCCCTTGTCAGTTACTGGAAACACCATATATTTT. It specifies CASSPLSVTGNTIYF.